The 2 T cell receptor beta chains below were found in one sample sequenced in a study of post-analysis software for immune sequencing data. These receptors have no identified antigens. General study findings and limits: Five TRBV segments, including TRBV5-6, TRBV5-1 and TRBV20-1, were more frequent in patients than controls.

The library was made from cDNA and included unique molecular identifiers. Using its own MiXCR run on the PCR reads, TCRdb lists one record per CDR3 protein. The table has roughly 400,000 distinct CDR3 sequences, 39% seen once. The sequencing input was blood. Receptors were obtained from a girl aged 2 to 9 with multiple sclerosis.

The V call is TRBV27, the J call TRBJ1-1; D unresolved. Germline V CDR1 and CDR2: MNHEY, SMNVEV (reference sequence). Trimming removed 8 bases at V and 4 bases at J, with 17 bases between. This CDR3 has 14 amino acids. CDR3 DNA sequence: TGTGCCAGCGCCGAGCTCAGAATTGGCACTGAAGCTTTCTTT. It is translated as CASAELRIGTEAFF.

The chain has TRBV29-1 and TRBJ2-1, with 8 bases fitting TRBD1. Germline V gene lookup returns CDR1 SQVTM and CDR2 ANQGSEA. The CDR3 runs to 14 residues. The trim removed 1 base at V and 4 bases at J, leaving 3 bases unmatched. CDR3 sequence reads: CSVEGTGPYNEQFF. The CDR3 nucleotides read TGCAGCGTTGAAGGGACAGGGCCGTACAATGAGCAGTTCTTC.